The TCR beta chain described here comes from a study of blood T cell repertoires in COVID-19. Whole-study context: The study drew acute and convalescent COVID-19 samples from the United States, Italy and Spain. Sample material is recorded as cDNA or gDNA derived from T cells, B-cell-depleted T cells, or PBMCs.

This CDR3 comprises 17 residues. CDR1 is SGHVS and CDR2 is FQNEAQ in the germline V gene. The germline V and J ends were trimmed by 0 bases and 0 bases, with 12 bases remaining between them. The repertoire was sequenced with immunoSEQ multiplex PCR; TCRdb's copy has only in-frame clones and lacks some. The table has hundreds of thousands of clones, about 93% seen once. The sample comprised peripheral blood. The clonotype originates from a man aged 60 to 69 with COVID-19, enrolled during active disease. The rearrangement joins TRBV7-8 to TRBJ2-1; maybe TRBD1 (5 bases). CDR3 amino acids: CASSLALVTASYNEQFF. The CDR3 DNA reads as TGTGCCAGCAGCTTAGCGCTAGTGACAGCCTCCTACAATGAGCAGTTCTTC.